This T cell receptor (beta chain) was captured by sequencing in a study of blood T cell repertoires in COVID-19. Study information: Whether acute or convalescent, the COVID-19 samples came from the United States, Italy and Spain. The analysed material was cDNA or gDNA that came from T cells, B-cell-depleted T cells, or PBMCs.

There are 12 residues in the CDR3. The V gene's germline CDR1 is MDHEN and CDR2 SYDVKM. The V end lost 10 bases, the J end lost 4 bases, and 14 bases lay between the germline ends. In the authors' workflow: Scientists estimated how many nucleated cells there were by amplifying reference gene primers. TCRdb's table, derived via immunoSEQ multiplex PCR, lists solely in-frame clones and lacks some. The DNA gave D and trimming, while V, J and clone size come from that table. The sample holds about 230,000 clones; roughly 83% are singletons and the top ten take approximately 2.5%. This TCR was recovered from a woman in her seventies with active or convalescent COVID-19. The V gene is TRBV28, the J gene TRBJ2-7; D may be TRBD2 (5 bases). Sequencing used peripheral blood. Here the CDR3 reads CAIGGWTYEQYF. Here the CDR3 DNA reads TGTGCCATCGGTGGGTGGACTTACGAGCAGTACTTC.